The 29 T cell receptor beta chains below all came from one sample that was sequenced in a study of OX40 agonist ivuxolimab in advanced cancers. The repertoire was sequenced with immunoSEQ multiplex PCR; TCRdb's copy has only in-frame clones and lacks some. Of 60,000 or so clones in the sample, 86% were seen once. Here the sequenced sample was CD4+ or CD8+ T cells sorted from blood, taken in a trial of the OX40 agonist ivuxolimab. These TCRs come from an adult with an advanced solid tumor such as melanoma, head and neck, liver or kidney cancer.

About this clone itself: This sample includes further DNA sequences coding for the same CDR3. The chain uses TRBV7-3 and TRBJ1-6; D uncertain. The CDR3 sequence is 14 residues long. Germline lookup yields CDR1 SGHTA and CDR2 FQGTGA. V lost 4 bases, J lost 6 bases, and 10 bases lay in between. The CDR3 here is CASSYGLLNSPLHF. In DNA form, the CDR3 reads TGTGCCAGCAGCTATGGACTCCTTAATTCACCCCTCCACTTT.

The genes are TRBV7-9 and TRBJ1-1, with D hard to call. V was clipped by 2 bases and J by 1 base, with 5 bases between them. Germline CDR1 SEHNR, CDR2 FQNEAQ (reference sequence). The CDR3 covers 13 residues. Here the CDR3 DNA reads TGTGCCAGCAGCTTACGAGAGAACACTGAAGCTTTCTTT. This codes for CASSLRENTEAFF.

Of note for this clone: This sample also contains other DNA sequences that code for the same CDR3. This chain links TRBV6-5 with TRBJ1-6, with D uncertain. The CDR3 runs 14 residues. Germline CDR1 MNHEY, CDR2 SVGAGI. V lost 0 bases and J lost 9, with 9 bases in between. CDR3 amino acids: CASSYSSLSSPLHF. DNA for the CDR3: TGTGCCAGCAGTTACTCCTCCCTCTCTTCACCCCTCCACTTT.

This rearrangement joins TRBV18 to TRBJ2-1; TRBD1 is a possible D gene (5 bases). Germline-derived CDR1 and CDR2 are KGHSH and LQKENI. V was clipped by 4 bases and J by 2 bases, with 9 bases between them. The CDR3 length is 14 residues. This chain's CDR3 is CASSLWTTYNEQFF. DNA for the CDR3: TGTGCCAGCTCACTCTGGACAACCTACAATGAGCAGTTCTTC.

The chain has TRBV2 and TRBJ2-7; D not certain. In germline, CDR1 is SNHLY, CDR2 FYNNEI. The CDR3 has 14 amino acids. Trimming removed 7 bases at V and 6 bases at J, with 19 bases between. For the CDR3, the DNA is TGTGCCAGCATCAGCGTGGCGGTCTGGTCCGAGCAGTACTTC. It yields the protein CASISVAVWSEQYF. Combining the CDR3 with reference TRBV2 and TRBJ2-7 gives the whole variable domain EPEVTQTPSHQVTQMGQEVILRCVPISNHLYFYWYRQILGQKVEFLVSFYNNEISEKSEIFDDQFSVERPDGSNFTLKIRSTKLEDSAMYFCASISVAVWSEQYFGPGTRLTVT.

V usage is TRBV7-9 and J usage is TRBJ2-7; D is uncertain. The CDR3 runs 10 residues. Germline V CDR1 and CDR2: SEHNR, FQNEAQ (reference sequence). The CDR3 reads CATGLYEQYF. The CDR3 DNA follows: TGTGCTACTGGGCTTTACGAGCAGTACTTC.

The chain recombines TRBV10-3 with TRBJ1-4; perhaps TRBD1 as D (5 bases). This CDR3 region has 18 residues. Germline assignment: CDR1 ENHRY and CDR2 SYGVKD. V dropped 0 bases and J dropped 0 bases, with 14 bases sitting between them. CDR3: CAISESKTARATNEKLFF. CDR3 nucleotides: TGTGCCATCAGTGAGTCGAAGACAGCTCGCGCAACTAATGAAAAACTGTTTTTT.

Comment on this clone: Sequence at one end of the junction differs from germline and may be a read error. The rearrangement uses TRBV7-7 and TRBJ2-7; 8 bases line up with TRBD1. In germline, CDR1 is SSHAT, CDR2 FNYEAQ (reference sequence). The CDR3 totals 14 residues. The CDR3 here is CASSLRTGSYEQYF. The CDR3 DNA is TGTGCTAGCAGCTTAAGGACAGGGAGCTACGAGCAGTACTTC.

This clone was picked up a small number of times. The CDR3 DNA is TGTGCCAGCCGGCCGGGGGTTAGCTCCTACAATGAGCAGTTCTTC. Translating gives CASRPGVSSYNEQFF. This chain links TRBV6-4 with TRBJ2-1; D is perhaps TRBD2 (6 bases). The CDR3 has 15 residues. The germline V gene has CDR1 MRHNA and CDR2 SNTAGT. Deletions cut 8 bases from V and 0 bases from J, with 14 bases between.

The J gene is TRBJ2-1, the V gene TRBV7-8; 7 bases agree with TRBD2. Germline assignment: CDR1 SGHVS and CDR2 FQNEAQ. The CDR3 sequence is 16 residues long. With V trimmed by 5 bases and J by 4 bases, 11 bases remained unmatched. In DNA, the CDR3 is TGTGCCAGCAGCCCATACCGGTCGGGGGGTTACAATGAGCAGTTCTTC. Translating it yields CASSPYRSGGYNEQFF.

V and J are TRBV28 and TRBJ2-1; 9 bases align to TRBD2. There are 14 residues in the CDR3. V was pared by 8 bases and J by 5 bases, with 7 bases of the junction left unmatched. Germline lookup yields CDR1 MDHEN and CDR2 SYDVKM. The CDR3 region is CASRPSGDHNEQFF. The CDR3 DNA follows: TGTGCCAGCCGTCCTAGCGGGGACCACAATGAGCAGTTCTTC.

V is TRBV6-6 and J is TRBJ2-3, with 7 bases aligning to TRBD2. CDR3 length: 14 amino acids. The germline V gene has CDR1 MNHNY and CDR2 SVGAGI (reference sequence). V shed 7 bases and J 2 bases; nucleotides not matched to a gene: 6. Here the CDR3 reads CASTWGGPTDTQYF. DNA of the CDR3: TGTGCCAGCACCTGGGGGGGACCCACAGATACGCAGTATTTT.

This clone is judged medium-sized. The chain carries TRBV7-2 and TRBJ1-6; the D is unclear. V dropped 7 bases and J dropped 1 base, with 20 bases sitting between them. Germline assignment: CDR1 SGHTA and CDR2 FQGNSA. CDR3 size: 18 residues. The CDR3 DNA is TGTGCCAGCACCCCCGTTCTCCTGGGAAGGTCCTATAATTCACCCCTCCACTTT. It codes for CASTPVLLGRSYNSPLHF.

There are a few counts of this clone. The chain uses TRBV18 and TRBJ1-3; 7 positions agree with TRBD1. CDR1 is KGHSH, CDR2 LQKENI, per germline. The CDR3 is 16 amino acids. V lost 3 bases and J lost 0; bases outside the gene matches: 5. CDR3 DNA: TGTGCCAGCTCACCGGGACAGCCGCACTCTGGAAACACCATATATTTT. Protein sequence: CASSPGQPHSGNTIYF.

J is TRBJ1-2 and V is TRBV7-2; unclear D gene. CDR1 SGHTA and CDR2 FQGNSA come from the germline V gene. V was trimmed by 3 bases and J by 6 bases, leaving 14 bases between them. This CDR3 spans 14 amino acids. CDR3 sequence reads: CASSFSRGTHGYTF. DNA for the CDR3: TGTGCCAGCAGCTTTTCCCGGGGTACGCATGGCTACACCTTC.

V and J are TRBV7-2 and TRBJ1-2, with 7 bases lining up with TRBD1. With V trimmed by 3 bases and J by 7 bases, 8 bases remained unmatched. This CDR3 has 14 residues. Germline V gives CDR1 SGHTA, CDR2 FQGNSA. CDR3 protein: CASSFLQGSGGYTF. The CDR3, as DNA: TGTGCCAGCAGCTTCCTACAGGGGAGCGGTGGCTACACCTTC. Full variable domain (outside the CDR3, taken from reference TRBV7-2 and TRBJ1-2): GAGVSQSPSNKVTEKGKDVELRCDPISGHTALYWYRQSLGQGLEFLIYFQGNSAPDKSGLPSDRFSAERTGGSVSTLTIQRTQQEDSAVYLCASSFLQGSGGYTFGSGTRLTVV.

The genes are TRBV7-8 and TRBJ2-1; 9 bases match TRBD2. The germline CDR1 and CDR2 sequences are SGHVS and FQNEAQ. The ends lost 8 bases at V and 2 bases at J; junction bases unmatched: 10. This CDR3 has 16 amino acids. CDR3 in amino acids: CASASRSGGTYNEQFF. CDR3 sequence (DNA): TGTGCCAGCGCTTCCCGAAGCGGGGGGACCTACAATGAGCAGTTCTTC.

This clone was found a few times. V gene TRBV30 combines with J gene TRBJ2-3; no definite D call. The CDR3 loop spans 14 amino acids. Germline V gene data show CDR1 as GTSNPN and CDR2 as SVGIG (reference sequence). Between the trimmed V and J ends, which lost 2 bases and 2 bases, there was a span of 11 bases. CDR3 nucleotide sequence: TGTGCCTGGAGTAGTTCAGCCGTCACAGATACGCAGTATTTT. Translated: CAWSSSAVTDTQYF.

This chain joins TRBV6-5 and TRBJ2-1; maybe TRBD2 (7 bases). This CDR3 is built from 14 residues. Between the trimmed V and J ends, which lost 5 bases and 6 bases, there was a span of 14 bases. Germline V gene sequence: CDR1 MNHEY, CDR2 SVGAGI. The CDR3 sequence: CASSQWGGRNEQFF. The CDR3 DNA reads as TGTGCCAGCAGTCAATGGGGGGGCCGCAATGAGCAGTTCTTC.

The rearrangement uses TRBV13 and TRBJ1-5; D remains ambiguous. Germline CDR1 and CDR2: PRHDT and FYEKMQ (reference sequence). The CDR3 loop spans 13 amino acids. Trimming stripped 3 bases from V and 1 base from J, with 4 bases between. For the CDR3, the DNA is TGTGCCAGCAGCTTCGGCAGCAATCAGCCCCAGCATTTT. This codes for CASSFGSNQPQHF.

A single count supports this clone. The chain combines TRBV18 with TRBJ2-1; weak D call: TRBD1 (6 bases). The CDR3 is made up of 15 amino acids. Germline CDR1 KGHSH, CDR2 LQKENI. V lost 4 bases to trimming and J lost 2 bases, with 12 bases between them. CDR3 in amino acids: CASSLGTPPYNEQFF. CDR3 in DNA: TGTGCCAGCTCACTGGGGACACCGCCCTACAATGAGCAGTTCTTC.

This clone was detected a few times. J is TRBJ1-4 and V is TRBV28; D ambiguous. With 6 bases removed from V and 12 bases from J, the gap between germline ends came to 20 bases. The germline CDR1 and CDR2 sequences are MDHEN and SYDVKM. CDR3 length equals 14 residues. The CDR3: CASRGVESGSQLFF. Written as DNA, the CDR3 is TGTGCCAGCAGGGGAGTCGAATCAGGTTCGCAACTGTTTTTT. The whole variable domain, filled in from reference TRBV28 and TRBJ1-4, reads DVKVTQSSRYLVKRTGEKVFLECVQDMDHENMFWYRQDPGLGLRLIYFSYDVKMKEKGDIPEGYSVSREKKERFSLILESASTNQTSMYLCASRGVESGSQLFFGSGTQLSVL.

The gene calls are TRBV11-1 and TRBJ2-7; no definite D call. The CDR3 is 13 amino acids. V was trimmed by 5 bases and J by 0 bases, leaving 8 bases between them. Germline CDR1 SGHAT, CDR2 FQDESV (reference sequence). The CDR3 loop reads CASSLAYSYEQYF. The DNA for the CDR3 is TGTGCCAGCAGCCTCGCTTACTCCTACGAGCAGTACTTC.

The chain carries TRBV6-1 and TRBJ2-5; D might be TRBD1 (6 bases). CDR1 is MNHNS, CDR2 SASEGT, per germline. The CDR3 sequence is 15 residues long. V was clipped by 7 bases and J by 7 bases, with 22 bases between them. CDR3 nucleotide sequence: TGTGCCAGCACCGCCTCGGGGACATCCCAGGGGACCCAGTACTTC. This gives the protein CASTASGTSQGTQYF.

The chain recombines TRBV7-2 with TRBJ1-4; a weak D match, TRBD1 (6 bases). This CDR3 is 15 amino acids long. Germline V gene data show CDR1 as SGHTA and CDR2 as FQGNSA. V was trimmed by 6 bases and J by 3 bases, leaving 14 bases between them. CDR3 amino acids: CASRYRAGANEKLFF. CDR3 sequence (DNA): TGTGCCAGCAGATACCGGGCAGGGGCTAATGAAAAACTGTTTTTT.

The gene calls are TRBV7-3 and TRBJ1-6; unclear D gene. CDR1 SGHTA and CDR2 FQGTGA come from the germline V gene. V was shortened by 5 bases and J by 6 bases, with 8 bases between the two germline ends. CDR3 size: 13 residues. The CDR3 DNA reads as TGTGCCAGCAGCCCGAGTCCTAATTCACCCCTCCACTTT. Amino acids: CASSPSPNSPLHF.

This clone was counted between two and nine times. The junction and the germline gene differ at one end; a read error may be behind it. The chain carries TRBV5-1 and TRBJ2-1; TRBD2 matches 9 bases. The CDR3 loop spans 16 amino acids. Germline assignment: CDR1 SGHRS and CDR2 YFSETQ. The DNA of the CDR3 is TGCGCCAGCAGCTACTCCGGGGGACTAGCTTCCAATGAACAGTTCTTC. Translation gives CASSYSGGLASNEQFF.

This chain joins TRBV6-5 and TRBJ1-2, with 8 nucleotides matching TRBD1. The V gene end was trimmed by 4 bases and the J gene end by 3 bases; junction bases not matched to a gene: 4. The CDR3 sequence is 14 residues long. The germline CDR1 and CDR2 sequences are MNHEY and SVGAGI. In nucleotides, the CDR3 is TGTGCCAGCAGTTCGACAGGGGCCCACTATGGCTACACCTTC. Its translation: CASSSTGAHYGYTF.

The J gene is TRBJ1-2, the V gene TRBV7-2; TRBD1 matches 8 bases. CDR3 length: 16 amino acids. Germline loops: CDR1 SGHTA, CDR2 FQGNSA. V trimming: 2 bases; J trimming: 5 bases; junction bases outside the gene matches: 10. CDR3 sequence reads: CASSLSGQGAIYGYTF. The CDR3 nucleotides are TGTGCCAGCAGCTTAAGCGGGCAGGGGGCGATATATGGCTACACCTTC.